This entry is about one T cell receptor beta chain. Clinical histories supplied by participants themselves formed the basis of cohort assignment. Recovered participants had two consecutive negative NP/OP PCR tests, healthcare professional clearance, or symptom resolution. How the authors handled the data: From reference gene primer amplification, estimates of nucleated cell counts were derived. Profiling relied on immunoSEQ multiplex PCR, and the TCRdb table lists in-frame clones only, not all of them. Clonal size and the V and J genes are those of that table, whereas D and trimming came from the DNA. Here the sample spans approximately 190,000 clones, around 81% being singletons. The CDR3 has 13 amino acids. Germline V gives CDR1 LGHDT, CDR2 YNNKEL (reference sequence). V lost 5 bases and J lost 7; bases outside the gene matches: 4. These data belong to a study of blood T cell repertoires in COVID-19.

The sequence was obtained from a man aged 40-50 years who had recovered from COVID-19. The J gene is TRBJ2-1, the V gene TRBV3-1 (or the pseudogene TRBV3-2), with TRBD1 matching 8 bases. Sequenced: PBMCs or T cells enriched from blood (not recorded which). CDR3 residues: CASSWTGRNEQFF. The CDR3 DNA reads TGTGCCAGCAGCTGGACAGGGAGGAATGAGCAGTTCTTC.